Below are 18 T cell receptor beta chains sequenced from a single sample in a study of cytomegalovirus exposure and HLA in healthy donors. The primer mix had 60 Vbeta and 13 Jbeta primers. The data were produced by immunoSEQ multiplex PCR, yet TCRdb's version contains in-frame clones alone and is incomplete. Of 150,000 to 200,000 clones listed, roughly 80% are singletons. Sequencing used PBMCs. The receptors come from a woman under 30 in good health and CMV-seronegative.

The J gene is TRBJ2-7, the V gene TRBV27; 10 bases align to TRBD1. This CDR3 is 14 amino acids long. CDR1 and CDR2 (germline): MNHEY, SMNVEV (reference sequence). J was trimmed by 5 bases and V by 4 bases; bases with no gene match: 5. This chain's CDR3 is CASSSTGQGNEQYV. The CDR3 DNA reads TGTGCCAGCAGTTCGACGGGACAGGGGAACGAGCAGTACGTC.

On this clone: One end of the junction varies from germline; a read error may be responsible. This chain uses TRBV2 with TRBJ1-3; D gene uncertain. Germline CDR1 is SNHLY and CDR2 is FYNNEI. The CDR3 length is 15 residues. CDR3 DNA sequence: TGTGCCAGCGGTGAGGAGGGTGTCTCTGGAAACACCATATATTTT. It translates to CASGEEGVSGNTIYF.

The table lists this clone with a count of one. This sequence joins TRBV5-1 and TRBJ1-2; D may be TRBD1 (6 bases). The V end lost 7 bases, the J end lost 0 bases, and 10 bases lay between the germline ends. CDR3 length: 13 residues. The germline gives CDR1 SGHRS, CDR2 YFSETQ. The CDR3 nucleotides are TGCGCCAGCCGGGACATAGCTAACTATGGCTACACCTTC. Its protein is CASRDIANYGYTF.

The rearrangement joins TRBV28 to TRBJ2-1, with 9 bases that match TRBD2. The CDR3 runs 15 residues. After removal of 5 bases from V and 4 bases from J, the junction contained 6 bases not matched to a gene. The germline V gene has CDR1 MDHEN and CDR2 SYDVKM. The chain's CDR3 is CASSAGGTGYNEQFF. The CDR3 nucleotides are TGTGCCAGCAGTGCGGGGGGGACTGGATACAATGAGCAGTTCTTC.

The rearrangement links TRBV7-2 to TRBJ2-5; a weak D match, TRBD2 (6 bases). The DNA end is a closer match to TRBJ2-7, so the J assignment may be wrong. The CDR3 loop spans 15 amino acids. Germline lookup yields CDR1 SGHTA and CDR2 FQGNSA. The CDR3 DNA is TGTGCCAGCAGCGGCCTCTTAGCGGACTCCTACGAGCAGTACTTC. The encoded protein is CASSGLLADSYEQYF.

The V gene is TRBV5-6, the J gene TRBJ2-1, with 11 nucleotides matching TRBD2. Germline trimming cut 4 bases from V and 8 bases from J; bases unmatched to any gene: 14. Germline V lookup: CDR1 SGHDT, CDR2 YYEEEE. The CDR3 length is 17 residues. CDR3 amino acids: CASSAVFSGRAWDEQFF. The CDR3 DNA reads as TGTGCCAGCAGCGCGGTCTTTAGCGGGAGGGCCTGGGATGAGCAGTTCTTC.

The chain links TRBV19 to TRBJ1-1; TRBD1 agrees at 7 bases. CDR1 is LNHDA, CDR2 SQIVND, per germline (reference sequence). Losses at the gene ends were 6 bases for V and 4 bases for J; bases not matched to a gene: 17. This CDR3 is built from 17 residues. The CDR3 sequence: CASRAGHRGGLATEAFF. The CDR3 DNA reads TGTGCCAGTAGGGCGGGTCACAGGGGCGGTTTGGCCACTGAAGCTTTCTTT. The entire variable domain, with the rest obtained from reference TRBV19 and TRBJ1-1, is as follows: DGGITQSPKYLFRKEGQNVTLSCEQNLNHDAMYWYRQDPGQGLRLIYYSQIVNDFQKGDIAEGYSVSREKKESFPLTVTSAQKNPTAFYLCASRAGHRGGLATEAFFGQGTRLTVV.

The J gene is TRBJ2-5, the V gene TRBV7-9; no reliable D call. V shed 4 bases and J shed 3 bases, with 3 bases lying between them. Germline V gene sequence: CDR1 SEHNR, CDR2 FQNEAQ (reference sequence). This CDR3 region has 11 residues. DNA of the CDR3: TGTGCCAGCAGCTATAAAGAGACCCAGTACTTC. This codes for CASSYKETQYF.

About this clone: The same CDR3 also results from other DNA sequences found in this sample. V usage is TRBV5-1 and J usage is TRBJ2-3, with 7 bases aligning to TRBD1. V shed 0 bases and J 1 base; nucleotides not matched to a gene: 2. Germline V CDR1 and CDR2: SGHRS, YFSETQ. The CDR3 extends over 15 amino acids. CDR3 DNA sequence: TGCGCCAGCAGCTTGGGACAGGGAGGCACAGATACGCAGTATTTT. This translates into CASSLGQGGTDTQYF.

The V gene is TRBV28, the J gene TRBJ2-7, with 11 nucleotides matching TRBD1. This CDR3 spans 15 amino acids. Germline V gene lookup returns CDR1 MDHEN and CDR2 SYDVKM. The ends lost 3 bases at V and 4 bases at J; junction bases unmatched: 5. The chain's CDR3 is CASSFRTGGIYEQYF. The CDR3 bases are TGTGCCAGCAGTTTTCGGACAGGGGGCATTTACGAGCAGTACTTC.

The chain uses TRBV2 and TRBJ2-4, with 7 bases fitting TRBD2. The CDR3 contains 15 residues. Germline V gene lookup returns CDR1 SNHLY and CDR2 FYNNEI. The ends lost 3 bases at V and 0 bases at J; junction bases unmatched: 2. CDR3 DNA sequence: TGTGCCAGCAGTGACCTAGCGGTAGCCAAAAACATTCAGTACTTC. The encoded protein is CASSDLAVAKNIQYF.

This CDR3 is CASSFDRVVSYEQYF. The CDR3 coding sequence is TGTGCCAGCAGCTTCGACAGGGTAGTCTCCTACGAGCAGTACTTC. V is TRBV7-9 and J is TRBJ2-5; the match to TRBD1 covers 7 bases. The J call may be in error: the DNA end matches TRBJ2-7 better. CDR3 size: 15 residues. Germline CDR1 reads SEHNR; CDR2 reads FQNEAQ (reference sequence).

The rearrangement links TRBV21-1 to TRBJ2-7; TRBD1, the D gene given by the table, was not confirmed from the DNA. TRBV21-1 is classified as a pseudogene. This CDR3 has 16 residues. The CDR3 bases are TGTGCCAGCAGCAAGAAGGGGGACAGGGGTTACTACGAGCAGTACGTC. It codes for CASSKKGDRGYYEQYV.

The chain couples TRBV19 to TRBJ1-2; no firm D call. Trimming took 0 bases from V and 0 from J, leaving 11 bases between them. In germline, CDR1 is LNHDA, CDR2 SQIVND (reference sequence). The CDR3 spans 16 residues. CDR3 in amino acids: CASSIDHNRANYGYTF. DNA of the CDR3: TGTGCCAGTAGTATAGATCACAACAGAGCTAACTATGGCTACACCTTC.

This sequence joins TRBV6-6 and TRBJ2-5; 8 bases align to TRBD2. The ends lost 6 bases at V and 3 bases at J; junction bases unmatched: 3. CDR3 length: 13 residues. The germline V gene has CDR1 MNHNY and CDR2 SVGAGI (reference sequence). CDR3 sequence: CASSFSGKETQYF. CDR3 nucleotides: TGTGCCAGCAGCTTTAGCGGGAAAGAGACCCAGTACTTC.

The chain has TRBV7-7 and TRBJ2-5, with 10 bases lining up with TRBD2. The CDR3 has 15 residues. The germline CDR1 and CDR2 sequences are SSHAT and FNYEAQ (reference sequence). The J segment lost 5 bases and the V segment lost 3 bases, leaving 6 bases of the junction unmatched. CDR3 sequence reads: CASSFRTSGLETQYF. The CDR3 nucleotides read TGTGCCAGCAGCTTCCGGACTAGCGGCCTGGAGACCCAGTACTTC.

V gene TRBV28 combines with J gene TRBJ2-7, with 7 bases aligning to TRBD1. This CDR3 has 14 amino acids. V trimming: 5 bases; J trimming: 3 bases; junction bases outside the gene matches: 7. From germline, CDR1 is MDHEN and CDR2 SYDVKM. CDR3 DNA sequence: TGTGCCAGCAGTCCCGGACAGGAGATCTACGAGCAGTACTTC. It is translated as CASSPGQEIYEQYF.

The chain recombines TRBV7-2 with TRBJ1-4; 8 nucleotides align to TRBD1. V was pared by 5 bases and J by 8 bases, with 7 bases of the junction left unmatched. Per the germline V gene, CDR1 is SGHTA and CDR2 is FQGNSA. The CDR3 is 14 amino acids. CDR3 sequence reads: CASSPSGDREKLFF. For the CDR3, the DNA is TGTGCCAGCAGCCCCTCGGGGGACAGGGAAAAACTGTTTTTT.